This T cell receptor (beta chain) derives from a study of cytomegalovirus exposure and HLA in healthy donors. In the study overall: The same platform as the roughly 700 first-cohort repertoires was used for the roughly 130 validation repertoires, a later analysis reported. Regarding the study as a whole: In vitro experiments confirmed that a few CMV-associated chains were specific for CMV antigens. In the 130 or so validation repertoires, a later analysis found that first-cohort TCR clusters tended to co-occur.

The CDR3 loop spans 18 amino acids. Germline V gene sequence: CDR1 SEHNR, CDR2 FQNEAQ (reference sequence). With 0 bases clipped from V and 0 bases from J, the junction kept 5 bases outside the gene matches. Remarks on this clone: Its target is not known.

The data were produced by immunoSEQ multiplex PCR, yet TCRdb's version contains in-frame clones alone and is incomplete. The table records 200,000 to 300,000 clones, 80% to 90% of them present only once. The rearrangement joins TRBV7-9 to TRBJ1-6, with 7 bases fitting TRBD1. The origin of this receptor is a young man in good health and CMV-seronegative. Sequenced sample: PBMCs. This CDR3 reads CASSLASDRSSYNSPLHF. The CDR3 coding sequence is TGTGCCAGCAGCTTAGCATCGGACAGGAGCTCCTATAATTCACCCCTCCACTTT.